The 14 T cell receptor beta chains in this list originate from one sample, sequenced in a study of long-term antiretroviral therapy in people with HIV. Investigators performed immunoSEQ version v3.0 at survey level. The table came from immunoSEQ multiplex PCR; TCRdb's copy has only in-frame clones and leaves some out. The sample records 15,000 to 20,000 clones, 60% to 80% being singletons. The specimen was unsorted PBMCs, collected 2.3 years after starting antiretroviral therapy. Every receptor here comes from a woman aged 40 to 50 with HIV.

CDR3 region: CSGGLADPSQETQYF. DNA of the CDR3: TGCAGCGGGGGACTAGCGGACCCGTCCCAAGAGACCCAGTACTTC. This chain links TRBV29-1 with TRBJ2-5, with 11 bases lining up with TRBD2. Trimming cost V 7 bases and J 1 base; bases outside gene matches: 8. From germline, CDR1 is SQVTM and CDR2 ANQGSEA. The CDR3 spans 15 residues.

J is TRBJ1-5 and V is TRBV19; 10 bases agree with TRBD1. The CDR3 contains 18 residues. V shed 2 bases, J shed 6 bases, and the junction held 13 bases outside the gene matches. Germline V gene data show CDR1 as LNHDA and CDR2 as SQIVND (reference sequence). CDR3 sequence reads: CASSIKGTGARGGQPQHF. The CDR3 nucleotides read TGTGCCAGTAGTATAAAGGGGACAGGGGCCAGGGGCGGTCAGCCCCAGCATTTT. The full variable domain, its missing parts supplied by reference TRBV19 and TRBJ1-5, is DGGITQSPKYLFRKEGQNVTLSCEQNLNHDAMYWYRQDPGQGLRLIYYSQIVNDFQKGDIAEGYSVSREKKESFPLTVTSAQKNPTAFYLCASSIKGTGARGGQPQHFGDGTRLSIL.

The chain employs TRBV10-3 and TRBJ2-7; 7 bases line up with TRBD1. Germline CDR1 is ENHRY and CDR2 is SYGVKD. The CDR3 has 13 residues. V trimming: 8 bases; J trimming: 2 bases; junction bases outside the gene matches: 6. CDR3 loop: CAIAGGGTYEQYF. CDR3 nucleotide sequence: TGTGCCATCGCAGGGGGTGGGACCTACGAGCAGTACTTC.

This CDR3 is CASSLGYPNQPQHF. The CDR3 DNA follows: TGTGCCAGCAGCTTGGGATACCCCAATCAGCCCCAGCATTTT. The chain is built from TRBV11-2 and TRBJ1-5; D is uncertain. From germline, CDR1 is SGHAT and CDR2 FQNNGV. This CDR3 is 14 amino acids long. The V gene lost 3 bases and the J gene lost 3 bases, with 9 bases spanning the gap.

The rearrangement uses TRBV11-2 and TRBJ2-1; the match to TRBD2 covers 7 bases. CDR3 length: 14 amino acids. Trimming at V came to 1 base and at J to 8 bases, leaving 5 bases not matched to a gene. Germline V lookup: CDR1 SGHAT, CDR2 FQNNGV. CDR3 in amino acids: CASSLGGTIYEQFF. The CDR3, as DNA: TGTGCCAGCAGCTTAGGGGGGACTATTTATGAGCAGTTCTTC.

CDR3 residues: CASSPSKSYGTDTQYF. The CDR3 coding sequence is TGTGCCAGCAGCCCTTCGAAGAGCTACGGCACAGATACGCAGTATTTT. This chain joins TRBV7-8 and TRBJ2-3, with D hard to call. In germline, CDR1 is SGHVS, CDR2 FQNEAQ. There are 16 residues in the CDR3. V shed 5 bases and J shed 1 base, with 16 bases lying between them.

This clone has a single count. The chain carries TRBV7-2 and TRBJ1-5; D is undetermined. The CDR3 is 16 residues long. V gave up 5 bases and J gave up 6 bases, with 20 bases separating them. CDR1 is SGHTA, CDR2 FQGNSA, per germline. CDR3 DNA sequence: TGTGCCAGCAGCGTATCTCAGCTTAACCGGGGTCAGCCCCAGCATTTT. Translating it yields CASSVSQLNRGQPQHF. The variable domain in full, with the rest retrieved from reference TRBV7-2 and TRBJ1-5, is GAGVSQSPSNKVTEKGKDVELRCDPISGHTALYWYRQSLGQGLEFLIYFQGNSAPDKSGLPSDRFSAERTGGSVSTLTIQRTQQEDSAVYLCASSVSQLNRGQPQHFGDGTRLSIL.

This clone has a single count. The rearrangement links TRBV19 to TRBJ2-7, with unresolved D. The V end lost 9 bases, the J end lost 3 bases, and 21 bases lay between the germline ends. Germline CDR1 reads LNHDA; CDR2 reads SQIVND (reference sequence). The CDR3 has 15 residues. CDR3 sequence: CASAARPDRFYEQYF. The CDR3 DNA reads TGTGCCAGCGCCGCCCGGCCCGACCGATTCTACGAGCAGTACTTC.

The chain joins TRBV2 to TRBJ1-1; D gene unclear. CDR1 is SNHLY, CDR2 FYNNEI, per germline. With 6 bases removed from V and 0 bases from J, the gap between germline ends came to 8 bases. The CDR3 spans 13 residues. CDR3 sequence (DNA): TGTGCCAGCAGCGTGTCTCTGAACACTGAAGCTTTCTTT. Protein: CASSVSLNTEAFF. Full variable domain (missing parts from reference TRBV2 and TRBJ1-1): EPEVTQTPSHQVTQMGQEVILRCVPISNHLYFYWYRQILGQKVEFLVSFYNNEISEKSEIFDDQFSVERPDGSNFTLKIRSTKLEDSAMYFCASSVSLNTEAFFGQGTRLTVV.

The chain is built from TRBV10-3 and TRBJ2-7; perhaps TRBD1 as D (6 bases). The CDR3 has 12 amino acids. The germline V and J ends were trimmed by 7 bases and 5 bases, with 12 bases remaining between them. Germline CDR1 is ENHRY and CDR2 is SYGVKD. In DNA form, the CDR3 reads TGTGCCATCAAAGAACAGGGTCACGAGCAGTACTTC. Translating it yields CAIKEQGHEQYF.

The CDR3 DNA is TGTGCCTGGAGTGTAGCGGGATTGGGGGACGAGCAGTACTTC. Its protein product is CAWSVAGLGDEQYF. The chain carries TRBV30 and TRBJ2-7; 7 bases agree with TRBD2. V trimming: 0 bases; J trimming: 5 bases; junction bases outside the gene matches: 7. The CDR3 has 14 residues. Germline CDR1 is GTSNPN and CDR2 is SVGIG (reference sequence).

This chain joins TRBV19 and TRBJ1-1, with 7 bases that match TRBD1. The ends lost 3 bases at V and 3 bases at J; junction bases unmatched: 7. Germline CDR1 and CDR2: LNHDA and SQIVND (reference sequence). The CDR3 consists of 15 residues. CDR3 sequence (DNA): TGTGCCAGTAGTATGAGGGGGGACAGAGACACTGAAGCTTTCTTT. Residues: CASSMRGDRDTEAFF.

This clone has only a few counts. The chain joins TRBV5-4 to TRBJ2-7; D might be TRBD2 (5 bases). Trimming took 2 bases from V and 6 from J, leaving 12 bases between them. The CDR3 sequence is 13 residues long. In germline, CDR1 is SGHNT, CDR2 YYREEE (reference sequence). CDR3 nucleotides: TGTGCCAGCAGCTTTGGCGGAGGTGCCGAGCAGTACTTC. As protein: CASSFGGGAEQYF.

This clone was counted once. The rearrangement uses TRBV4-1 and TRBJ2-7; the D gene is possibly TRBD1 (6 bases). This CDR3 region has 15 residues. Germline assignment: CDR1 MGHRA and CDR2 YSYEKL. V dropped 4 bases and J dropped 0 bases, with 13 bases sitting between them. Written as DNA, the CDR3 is TGCGCCAGCAGCCTACGGACAGCCAGCTCCTACGAGCAGTACTTC. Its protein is CASSLRTASSYEQYF.